This T cell receptor beta chain stems from a study of T-cell memory formation after mild COVID-19. Findings of the study overall: Pre-infection memory held some responding clones, suggesting pre-existing cross-reactive T cells responded. Second-wave clones that peaked on day 37 lacked confirmed SARS-CoV-2 specificity. Day 15 to 85 contracting clones showed balanced CD4/CD8; day 15 to 37 expanders favored CD4+.

Points on this clonotype: The antigen is unknown.

Barcoded TCR alpha and TCR beta cDNA libraries with UMIs came from 5'RACE using constant-segment primers. TCRdb analysed the 5' RACE reads with MiXCR anew, one entry per CDR3 protein. The sample lists hundreds of thousands of distinct CDR3 sequences; approximately 14% were seen once. With 3 bases clipped from V and 7 bases from J, the junction kept 7 bases outside the gene matches. CDR1 MNHEY and CDR2 SMNVEV come from the germline V gene (reference sequence). The CDR3 contains 15 residues. This chain joins TRBV27 and TRBJ1-5, with 9 bases identical to TRBD1. The source material was PBMCs or a T cell subset sorted from them (not recorded which). This sequence was found in a man between 18 and 29 years old who had mild COVID-19 (a few samples of this study predate the infection). Cell type and time point are not known. CDR3: CASSFGTGSFQPQHF. The CDR3 DNA follows: TGTGCCAGCAGTTTCGGGACAGGGTCCTTCCAGCCCCAGCATTTT.